This entry is about one T cell receptor beta chain. The data stem from a study of T cells in Graves' hyperthyroidism and ophthalmopathy. TCR beta CDR3 region amplification was performed from RNA transcripts. A set of HTBI primers served as the primers for a first-round RT-PCR of the TCR CDR3. Each CDR3 protein is one row after TCRdb ran MiXCR on the multiplex PCR reads. The table has 700,000 or so distinct CDR3 sequences, around 13% seen once. Diagnostic assessment was based on clinical symptoms, serum thyroxine and TRAb, thyroid ultrasound and orbital computed tomography. Cells are PBMCs isolated from more than 8.5 ml of fresh blood. The CDR3 has 13 amino acids. The junction had 5 bases not matched to a gene; V was cut back by 5 bases and J by 5 bases.

The sequenced sample consisted of blood. The chain is built from TRBV12-3 or TRBV12-4 and TRBJ2-5; the match to TRBD1 covers 7 bases. This receptor was taken from a woman aged 50 to 60 with Graves' ophthalmopathy. The DNA for the CDR3 is TGTGCCAGCAGTCAAGGACAGGTGGAGACCCAGTACTTC. Its translation is CASSQGQVETQYF.